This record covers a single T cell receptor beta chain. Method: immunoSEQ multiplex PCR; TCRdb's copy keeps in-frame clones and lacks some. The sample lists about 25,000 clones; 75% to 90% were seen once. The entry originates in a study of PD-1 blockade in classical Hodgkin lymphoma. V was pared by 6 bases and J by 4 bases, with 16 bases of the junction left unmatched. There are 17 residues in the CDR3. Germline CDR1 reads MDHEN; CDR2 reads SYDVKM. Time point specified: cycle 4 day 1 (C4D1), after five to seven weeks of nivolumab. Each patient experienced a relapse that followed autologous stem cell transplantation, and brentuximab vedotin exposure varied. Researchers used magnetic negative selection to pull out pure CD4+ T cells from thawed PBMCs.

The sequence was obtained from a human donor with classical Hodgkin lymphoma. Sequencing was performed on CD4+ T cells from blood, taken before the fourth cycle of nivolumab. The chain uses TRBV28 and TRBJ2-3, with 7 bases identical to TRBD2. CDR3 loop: CASRKWEKGGPADTQYF. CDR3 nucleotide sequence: TGTGCCAGCAGAAAGTGGGAAAAGGGAGGGCCCGCAGATACGCAGTATTTT.